This T cell receptor (beta chain) came from a study of somatic mutations in cytotoxic T cells in rheumatoid arthritis (dated by TCRdb to between 2016 and 2019). In terms of the full investigation: Patient peripheral blood (approximately 27 ml EDTA) was drawn right after diagnosis and before any treatment started. A total of 65 rheumatoid arthritis patients and 20 healthy controls underwent TCRB deep sequencing. Median age was essentially the same in the patient group and the control group. Whether expanded CD8+ T-cell clones in untreated, newly diagnosed rheumatoid arthritis carry somatic mutations was the study question, and clonality was characterized with TCRB deep sequencing. Sorted V beta1+ cells also underwent TCRB sequencing, and some V beta antibody-stained T-cell populations were flow-sorted at nearly 100% purity on a FACSAria II or Sony SH800. The investigation overall reported the following: The slight underrepresentation of TRBV07 in patients was not corrected for multiple comparisons. Several identical CD8+ TCRB sequences were found in both blood and synovial fluid, and in about an eighth of the roughly 60 patients the largest CD8+ clone exceeded 20% of CD8+ cells. Healthy controls showed no age-related increase in CD8+ clonality, whereas patients did (Spearman r ≈ 0.47). It was unknown which antigens the expanded CD8+ clones targeted, and their absence from virus-specific databases did not exclude viral specificity. CD8+ T-cell clonality in rheumatoid arthritis patients was not significantly different from that in age-matched healthy controls.

Genomic DNA underwent TCRB CDR3 sequencing using the immunoSEQ assay. In the authors' own workflow: When patient CD8+ clones exceeding 1% were checked against published virus-specific TCRB sequences, only a few matched. Only productive TCRB rearrangements were included in the analyses. Clonality was expressed as a Shannon entropy-based productive clonality index, with each clone defined by a unique TCRB CDR3 sequence. To calculate repertoire overlap between two samples, the template counts of each clone were considered relative to each sample's total templates. V-gene usage measured by flow cytometry correlated with TCRB sequencing V-gene usage, with a Spearman r of 0.6 to 0.75. TCRdb re-hosts the immuneACCESS table, in-frame sequences only. Its copies lack some clones; in the studies checked, an unresolved V gene accounts for under half of them, and the cause for the rest is not known. V and J calls and clone size are copied from that table; D and trimming were computed from the DNA. The sample profile shows around 20,000 clones; roughly 65% of them were found once. 18% of the sample goes to the ten largest clones.

This clone was detected only a few times. What this receptor recognizes is not known. No base qualities exist here, and no much larger clone lies one base off it. Flow cytometry confirmed the purity of CD4+ and CD8+ cells that had been isolated by positive magnetic bead selection on an AutoMACS. A TCR V beta antibody panel was used in flow cytometry to screen first for clonal expansions, which were then characterized by TCRB deep sequencing of sorted CD8+ fractions. Peripheral blood mononuclear cells were isolated by Ficoll-Paque PLUS density gradient separation. Using Nucleospin Tissue or Tissue XS kits, DNA was extracted from CD4-enriched, CD8-enriched or PBMC samples, with quantification by a Qubit 2.0 fluorometer. CDR1 and CDR2 are read off the germline V gene as MGHRA and YSYEKL. The cysteine opens and the phenylalanine closes a CDR3 of 15 amino acids. Kept here is only the CDR3 DNA, which spans 45 bases and is read in frame from base 1. V sheds 1 base and J sheds 5 bases, leaving 12 bases between their ends.

The sequence was collected from an adult with rheumatoid arthritis. This chain joins TRBV4-1 to TRBJ1-5; TRBD1 is possibly the D segment (5 matching bases). Sequencing was done on a sample of CD8+ T cells sorted from blood. The DNA reads as follows: TGCGCCAGCAGCCAAGTGGGAGGGGCGTATCAGCCCCAGCATTTT. Its protein is CASSQVGGAYQPQHF.